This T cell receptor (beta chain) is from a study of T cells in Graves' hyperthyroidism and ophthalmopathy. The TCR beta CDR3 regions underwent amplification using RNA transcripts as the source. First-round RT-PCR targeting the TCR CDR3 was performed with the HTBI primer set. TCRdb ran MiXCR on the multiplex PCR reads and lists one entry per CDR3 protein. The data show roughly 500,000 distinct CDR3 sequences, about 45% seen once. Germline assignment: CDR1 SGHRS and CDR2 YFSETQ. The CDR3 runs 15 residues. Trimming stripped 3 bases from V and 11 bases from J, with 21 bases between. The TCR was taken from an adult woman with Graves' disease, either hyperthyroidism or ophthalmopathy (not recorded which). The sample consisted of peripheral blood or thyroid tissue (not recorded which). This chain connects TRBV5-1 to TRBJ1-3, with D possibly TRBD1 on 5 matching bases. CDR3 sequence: CASSWGTKDSTSIYF. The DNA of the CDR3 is TGCGCCAGCAGCTGGGGGACCAAGGATTCAACCTCCATATATTTT.